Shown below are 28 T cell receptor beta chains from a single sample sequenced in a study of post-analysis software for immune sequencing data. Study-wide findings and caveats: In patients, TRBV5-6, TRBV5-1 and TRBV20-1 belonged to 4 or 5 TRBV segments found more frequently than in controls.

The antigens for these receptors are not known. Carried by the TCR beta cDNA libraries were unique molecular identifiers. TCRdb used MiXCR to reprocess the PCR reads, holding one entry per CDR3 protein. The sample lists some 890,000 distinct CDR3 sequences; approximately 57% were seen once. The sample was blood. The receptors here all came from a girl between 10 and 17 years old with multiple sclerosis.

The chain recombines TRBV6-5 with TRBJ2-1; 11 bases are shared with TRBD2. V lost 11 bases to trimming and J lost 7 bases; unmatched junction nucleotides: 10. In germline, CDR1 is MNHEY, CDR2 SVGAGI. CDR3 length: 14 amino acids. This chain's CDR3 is CASRPLAGENEQFF. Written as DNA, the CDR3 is TGTGCCTCCCGGCCACTAGCGGGAGAGAATGAGCAGTTCTTC.

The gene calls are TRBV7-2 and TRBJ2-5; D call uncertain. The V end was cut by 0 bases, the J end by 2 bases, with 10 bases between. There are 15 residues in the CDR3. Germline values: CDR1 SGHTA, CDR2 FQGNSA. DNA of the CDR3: TGTGCCAGCAGCTTAGCCCGCACATTTCAAGAGACCCAGTACTTC. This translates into CASSLARTFQETQYF.

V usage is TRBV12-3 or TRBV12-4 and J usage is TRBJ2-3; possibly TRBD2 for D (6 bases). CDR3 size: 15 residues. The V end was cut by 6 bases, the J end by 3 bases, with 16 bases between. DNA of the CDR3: TGTGCCAGCAGCCGATCCGGGGGAGCAACAGATACGCAGTATTTT. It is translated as CASSRSGGATDTQYF.

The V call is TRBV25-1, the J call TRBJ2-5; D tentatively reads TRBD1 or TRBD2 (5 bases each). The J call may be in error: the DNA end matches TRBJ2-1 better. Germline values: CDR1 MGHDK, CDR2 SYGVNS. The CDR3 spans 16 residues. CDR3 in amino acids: CASSDSGRAYQGTQFF. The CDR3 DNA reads TGTGCCAGCAGTGATTCCGGAAGAGCGTACCAAGGGACCCAGTTCTTC.

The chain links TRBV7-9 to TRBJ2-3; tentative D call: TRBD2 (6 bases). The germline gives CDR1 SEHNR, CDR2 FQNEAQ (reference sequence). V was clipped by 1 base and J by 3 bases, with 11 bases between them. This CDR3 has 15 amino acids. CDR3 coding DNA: TGTGCCAGCAGCTTAGAGTCGGGAGTAACAGATACGCAGTATTTT. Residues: CASSLESGVTDTQYF.

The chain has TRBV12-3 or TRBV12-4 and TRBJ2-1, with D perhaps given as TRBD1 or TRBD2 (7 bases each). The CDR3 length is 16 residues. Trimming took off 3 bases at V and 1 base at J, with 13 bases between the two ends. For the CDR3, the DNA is TGTGCCAGCAGTTTGACCCAGGGGGGGTCCTACAATGAGCAGTTCTTC. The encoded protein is CASSLTQGGSYNEQFF.

The CDR3 region is CASSQVSGIASYEQYF. The CDR3 region has the DNA TGCGCCAGCAGCCAAGTAAGCGGGATAGCCTCGTACGAGCAGTACTTC. The rearrangement joins TRBV4-1 to TRBJ2-7, with 7 bases that match TRBD2. The ends lost 1 base at V and 4 bases at J; junction bases unmatched: 10. CDR1 and CDR2 from the germline V gene are MGHRA and YSYEKL. The CDR3 consists of 16 residues.

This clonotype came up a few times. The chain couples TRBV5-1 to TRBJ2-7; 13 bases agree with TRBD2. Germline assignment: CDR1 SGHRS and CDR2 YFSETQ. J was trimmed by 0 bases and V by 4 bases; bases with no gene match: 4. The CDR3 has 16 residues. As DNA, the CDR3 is TGCGCCAGCAGCCCCGGGACTAGCGGGAACTCCTACGAGCAGTACTTC. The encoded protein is CASSPGTSGNSYEQYF.

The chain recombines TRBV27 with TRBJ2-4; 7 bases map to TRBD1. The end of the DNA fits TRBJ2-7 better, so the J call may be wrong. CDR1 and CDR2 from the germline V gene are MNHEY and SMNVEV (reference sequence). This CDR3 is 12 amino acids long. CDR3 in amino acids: CASQGVFYEQYF. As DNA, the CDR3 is TGTGCCAGCCAGGGGGTCTTCTACGAGCAGTACTTC.

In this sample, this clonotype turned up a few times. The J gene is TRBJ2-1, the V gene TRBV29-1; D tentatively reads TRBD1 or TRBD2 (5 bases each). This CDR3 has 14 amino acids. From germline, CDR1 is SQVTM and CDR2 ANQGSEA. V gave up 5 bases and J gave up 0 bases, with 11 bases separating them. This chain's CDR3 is CSVSDSGSYNEQFF. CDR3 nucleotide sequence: TGCAGCGTTTCAGACAGCGGCTCCTACAATGAGCAGTTCTTC.

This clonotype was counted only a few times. The DNA for the CDR3 is TGTGCCAGCAGCGGTGTGTTTCGGGGCGGGCAGTATTTT. Its translation: CASSGVFRGGQYF. This chain uses TRBV25-1 with TRBJ2-3; D is possibly TRBD1 or TRBD2 (5 bases each). V was trimmed by 6 bases and J by 11 bases, leaving 18 bases between them. The CDR3 length is 13 residues. Germline V gene data show CDR1 as MGHDK and CDR2 as SYGVNS.

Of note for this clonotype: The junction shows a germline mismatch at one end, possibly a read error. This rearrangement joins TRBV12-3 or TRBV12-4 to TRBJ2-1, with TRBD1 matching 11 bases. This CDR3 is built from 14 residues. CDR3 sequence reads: CASSPGQGGNEQFF. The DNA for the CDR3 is TGCGCCAGCAGCCCGGGACAGGGGGGGAATGAGCAGTTCTTC.

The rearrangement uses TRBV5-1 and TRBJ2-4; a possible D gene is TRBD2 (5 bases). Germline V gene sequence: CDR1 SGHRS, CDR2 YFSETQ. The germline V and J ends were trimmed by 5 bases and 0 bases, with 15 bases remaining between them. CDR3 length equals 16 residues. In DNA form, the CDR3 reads TGCGCCAGCAGTACTGGACTGACTCTAGCCAAAAACATTCAGTACTTC. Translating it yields CASSTGLTLAKNIQYF.

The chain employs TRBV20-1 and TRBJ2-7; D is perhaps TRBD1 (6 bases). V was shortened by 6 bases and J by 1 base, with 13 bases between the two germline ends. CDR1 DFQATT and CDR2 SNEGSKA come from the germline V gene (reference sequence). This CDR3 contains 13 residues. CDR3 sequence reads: CSAPSDRSYEQYF. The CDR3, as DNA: TGCAGTGCCCCTAGTGACAGGTCCTACGAGCAGTACTTC.

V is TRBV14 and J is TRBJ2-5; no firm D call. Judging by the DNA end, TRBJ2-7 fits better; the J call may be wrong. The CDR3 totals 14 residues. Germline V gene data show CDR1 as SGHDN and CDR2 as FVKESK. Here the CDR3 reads CASSPGWGAYEQYF. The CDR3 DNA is TGTGCCAGCAGCCCCGGGTGGGGTGCGTACGAGCAGTACTTC.

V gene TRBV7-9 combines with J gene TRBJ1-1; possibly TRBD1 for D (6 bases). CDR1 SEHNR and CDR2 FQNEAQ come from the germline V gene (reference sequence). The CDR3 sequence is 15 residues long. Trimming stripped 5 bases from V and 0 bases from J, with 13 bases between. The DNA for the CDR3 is TGTGCCAGCAGCCCTCTACAGGGACTGAACACTGAAGCTTTCTTT. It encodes CASSPLQGLNTEAFF.

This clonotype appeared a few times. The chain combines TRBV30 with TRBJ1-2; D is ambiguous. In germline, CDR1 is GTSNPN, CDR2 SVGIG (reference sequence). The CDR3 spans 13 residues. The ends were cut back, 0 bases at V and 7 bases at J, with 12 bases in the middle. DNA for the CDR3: TGTGCCTGGAGTGTAAATCAGCCTTCTGGCTACACCTTC. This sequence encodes CAWSVNQPSGYTF.

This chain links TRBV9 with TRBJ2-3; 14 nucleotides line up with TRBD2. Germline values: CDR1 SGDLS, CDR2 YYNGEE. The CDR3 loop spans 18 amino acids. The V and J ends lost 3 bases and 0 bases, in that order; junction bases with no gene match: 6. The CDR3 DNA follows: TGTGCCAGCAGCGCCCCAAGACTAGCGGGGGGGAGCACAGATACGCAGTATTTT. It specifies CASSAPRLAGGSTDTQYF.

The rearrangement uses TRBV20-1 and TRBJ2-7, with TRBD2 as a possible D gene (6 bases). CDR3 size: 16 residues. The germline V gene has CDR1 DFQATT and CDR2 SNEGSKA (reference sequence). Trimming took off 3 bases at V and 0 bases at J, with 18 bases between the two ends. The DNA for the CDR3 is TGCAGTGCTAGCGACCTTAGTCGGGGAGGCTCCTACGAGCAGTACTTC. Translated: CSASDLSRGGSYEQYF.

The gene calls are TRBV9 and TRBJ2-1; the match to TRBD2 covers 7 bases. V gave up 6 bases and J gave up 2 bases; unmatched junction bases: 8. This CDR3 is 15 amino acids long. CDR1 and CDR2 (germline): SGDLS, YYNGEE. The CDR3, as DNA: TGTGCCAGCACCGGAGGCGGGAGTACCTACAATGAGCAGTTCTTC. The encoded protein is CASTGGGSTYNEQFF.

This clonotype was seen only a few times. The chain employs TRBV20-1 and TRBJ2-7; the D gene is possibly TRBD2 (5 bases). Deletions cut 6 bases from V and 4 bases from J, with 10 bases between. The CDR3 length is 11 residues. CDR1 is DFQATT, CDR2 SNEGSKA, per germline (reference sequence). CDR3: CSAERIYEQYF. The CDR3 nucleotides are TGCAGTGCGGAGCGGATTTACGAGCAGTACTTC.

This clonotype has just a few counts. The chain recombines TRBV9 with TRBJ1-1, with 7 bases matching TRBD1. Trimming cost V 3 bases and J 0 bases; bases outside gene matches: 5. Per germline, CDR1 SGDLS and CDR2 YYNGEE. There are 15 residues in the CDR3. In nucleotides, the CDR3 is TGTGCCAGCAGCGAGACTACAGGGGTGAACACTGAAGCTTTCTTT. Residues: CASSETTGVNTEAFF.

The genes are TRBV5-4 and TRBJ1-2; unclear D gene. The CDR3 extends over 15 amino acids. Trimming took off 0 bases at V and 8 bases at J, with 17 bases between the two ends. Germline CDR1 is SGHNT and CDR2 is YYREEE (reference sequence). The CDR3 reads CASSLVGQPLQGYTF. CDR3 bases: TGTGCCAGCAGCTTGGTCGGGCAGCCGCTGCAGGGCTACACCTTC.

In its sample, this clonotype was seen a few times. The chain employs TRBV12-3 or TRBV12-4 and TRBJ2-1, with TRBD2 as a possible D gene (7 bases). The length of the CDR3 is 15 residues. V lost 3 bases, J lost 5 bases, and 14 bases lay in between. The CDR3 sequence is CASSFFGGRDNEQFF. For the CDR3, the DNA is TGTGCCAGCAGTTTCTTCGGGGGGCGGGACAATGAGCAGTTCTTC.

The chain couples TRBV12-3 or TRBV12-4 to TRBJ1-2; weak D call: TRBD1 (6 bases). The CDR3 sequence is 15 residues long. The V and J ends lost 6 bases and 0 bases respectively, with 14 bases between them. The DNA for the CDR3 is TGTGCCAGCAGGCGTACAGGGTTAGCTAACTATGGCTACACCTTC. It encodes CASRRTGLANYGYTF.

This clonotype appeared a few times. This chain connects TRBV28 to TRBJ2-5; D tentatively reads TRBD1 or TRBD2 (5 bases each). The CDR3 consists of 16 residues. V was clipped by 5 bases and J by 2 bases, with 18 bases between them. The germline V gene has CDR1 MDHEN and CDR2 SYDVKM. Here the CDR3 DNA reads TGTGCCAGCAGTCTTTCCACGTCTTGGGGGCAAGAGACCCAGTACTTC. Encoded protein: CASSLSTSWGQETQYF.

The CDR3 coding sequence is TGCAGCCTGGGGACAGGAGATAGCAATGAGCAGTTCTTC. Amino acids: CSLGTGDSNEQFF. The chain joins TRBV20-1 to TRBJ2-1; 8 nucleotides agree with TRBD1. The length of the CDR3 is 13 residues. Germline V CDR1 and CDR2: DFQATT, SNEGSKA (reference sequence).

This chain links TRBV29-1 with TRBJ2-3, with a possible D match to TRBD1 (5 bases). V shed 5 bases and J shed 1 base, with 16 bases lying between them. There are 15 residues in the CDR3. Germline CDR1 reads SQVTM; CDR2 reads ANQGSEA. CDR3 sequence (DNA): TGCAGCGTTCACGGACACCCTCCACGCACAGATACGCAGTATTTT. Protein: CSVHGHPPRTDTQYF.